The 25 T cell receptor beta chains given below trace back to one sample, sequenced in a study of cytomegalovirus exposure and HLA in healthy donors. This PCR relied on a set of 60 Vbeta primers and 13 Jbeta primers. The table came from immunoSEQ multiplex PCR; TCRdb's copy has only in-frame clones and leaves some out. The table records 100,000 to 150,000 clones, approximately 80% of them present only once. Sequenced material: PBMCs. The receptors here all came from a boy between 2 and 10 years old in good health and CMV-seronegative.

The genes are TRBV18 and TRBJ2-3, with TRBD1 matching 10 bases. V was pared by 6 bases and J by 10 bases, with 16 bases of the junction left unmatched. CDR3 size: 16 residues. Germline lookup yields CDR1 KGHSH and CDR2 LQKENI. CDR3 coding DNA: TGTGCCAGCTCCCGACCGGGACAGGGGTTAATGATTGCGCAGTATTTT. Translated, it gives CASSRPGQGLMIAQYF.

In DNA form, the CDR3 reads TGCGCCAGCAGCTGGGCCCCCCGGGGGGGGTTGTCGGAGAATTCACCCCTCCACTTT. It codes for CASSWAPRGGLSENSPLHF. This rearrangement joins TRBV5-1 to TRBJ1-6; D possibly corresponds to TRBD1 (5 bases). Germline CDR1 and CDR2: SGHRS and YFSETQ. V gave up 3 bases and J gave up 7 bases, with 26 bases separating them. The CDR3 contains 19 residues.

A few counts support this clone. The chain combines TRBV18 with TRBJ1-2; 9 bases line up with TRBD1. The CDR3 is made up of 13 amino acids. The V segment lost 2 bases and the J segment 6 bases; nucleotides outside the gene matches: 1. Germline V gene lookup returns CDR1 KGHSH and CDR2 LQKENI. This CDR3 is CASSPDRGNGYTF. CDR3 coding DNA: TGTGCCAGCTCACCAGACAGGGGGAATGGCTACACCTTC.

The chain employs TRBV6-5 and TRBJ1-4; weak D call: TRBD1 (5 bases). The CDR3 runs to 14 residues. V lost 2 bases, J lost 10 bases, and 14 bases lay in between. Germline V lookup: CDR1 MNHEY, CDR2 SVGAGI. Written as DNA, the CDR3 is TGTGCCAGCAGTTACCGCAGGGAGGGGACAAAACTGTTTTTT. It is translated as CASSYRREGTKLFF.

The CDR3 sequence: CASSYAGLGNGYTF. CDR3 DNA sequence: TGTGCCAGCAGCTACGCGGGCCTGGGGAATGGCTACACCTTC. This sequence joins TRBV6-5 and TRBJ1-2; D is ambiguous. Between the trimmed V and J ends, which lost 6 bases and 6 bases, there was a span of 17 bases. This CDR3 comprises 14 residues. CDR1 is MNHEY and CDR2 is SVGAGI in the germline V gene.

The rearrangement uses TRBV30 and TRBJ2-2; 8 bases agree with TRBD1. The CDR3 contains 14 residues. Germline V gene lookup returns CDR1 GTSNPN and CDR2 SVGIG (reference sequence). The ends lost 2 bases at V and 4 bases at J; junction bases unmatched: 3. The CDR3 loop reads CAWSNRGITGELFF. DNA for the CDR3: TGTGCCTGGAGTAACAGGGGGATCACCGGGGAGCTGTTTTTT.

The chain combines TRBV7-9 with TRBJ2-2; 7 bases are a match to TRBD2. Trimming took 5 bases from V and 6 from J; bases not matched to a gene: 12. CDR3 length: 16 amino acids. Germline CDR1 and CDR2: SEHNR and FQNEAQ (reference sequence). The CDR3 spells CASSPHAGEESGELFF. In nucleotides, the CDR3 is TGTGCCAGCAGCCCTCATGCGGGAGAGGAGTCCGGGGAGCTGTTTTTT. Looking up the rest from reference TRBV7-9 and TRBJ2-2 gives the full variable domain: DTGVSQNPRHKITKRGQNVTFRCDPISEHNRLYWYRQTLGQGPEFLTYFQNEAQLEKSRLLSDRFSAERPKGSFSTLEIQRTEQGDSAMYLCASSPHAGEESGELFFGEGSRLTVL.

V usage is TRBV10-3 and J usage is TRBJ1-1, with D maybe TRBD1 (5 bases). Germline V gene lookup returns CDR1 ENHRY and CDR2 SYGVKD. Trimming cost V 8 bases and J 4 bases, with 11 bases left between them. The CDR3 length is 12 residues. The CDR3: CAIGQGGTEAFF. The CDR3 bases are TGTGCCATCGGGCAGGGAGGCACTGAAGCTTTCTTT.

A single count supports this clone. The chain couples TRBV5-8 to TRBJ2-1, with D maybe TRBD1 (5 bases). V was shortened by 3 bases and J by 3 bases, with 13 bases between the two germline ends. CDR1 and CDR2 (germline): SGHTS, YDEGEE. The CDR3 has 15 residues. As DNA, the CDR3 is TGTGCCAGCAGCTACCCGGCAGGGTACTACAATGAGCAGTTCTTC. Translation gives CASSYPAGYYNEQFF.

There are a few counts of this clone. The chain links TRBV2 to TRBJ1-4; D is unclear. CDR3 length equals 13 residues. Trimming shortened V by 6 bases and J by 7 bases, and 12 bases separated the two germline ends. Germline CDR1 is SNHLY and CDR2 is FYNNEI. Here the CDR3 DNA reads TGTGCCAGCAGAAGGGAGGTCTCTGAAAAACTGTTTTTT. It specifies CASRREVSEKLFF.

The V gene is TRBV15, the J gene TRBJ1-5, with a tentative D call TRBD1 (6 bases). Germline V gene lookup returns CDR1 LNHNV and CDR2 YYDKDF (reference sequence). The V end was cut by 1 base, the J end by 4 bases, with 14 bases between. The CDR3 is made up of 16 amino acids. In DNA, the CDR3 is TGTGCCACCAGCAGAGGGGGGCAGGGGCGTAATCAGCCCCAGCATTTT. This codes for CATSRGGQGRNQPQHF.

The chain uses TRBV2 and TRBJ2-7; D gene unclear. Trimming left V 0 bases short and J 6 bases short, with 12 bases between. CDR3 length: 14 amino acids. The germline gives CDR1 SNHLY, CDR2 FYNNEI. The CDR3 DNA reads TGTGCCAGCAGTGAAGCGGGCAGGTCTGGCGAGCAGTACTTC. This encodes CASSEAGRSGEQYF.

This clone was found once. The DNA for the CDR3 is TGTGCCAGCTCACGTACAGGATGGGAGACCCAGTACTTC. Its translation: CASSRTGWETQYF. The chain uses TRBV18 and TRBJ2-5; D is possibly TRBD1 (5 bases). The CDR3 consists of 13 residues. Germline V gene data show CDR1 as KGHSH and CDR2 as LQKENI. Deletions cut 4 bases from V and 5 bases from J, with 11 bases between.

The genes are TRBV7-8 and TRBJ2-3; 7 bases agree with TRBD1. Germline-derived CDR1 and CDR2 are SGHVS and FQNEAQ. The V and J ends lost 9 bases and 3 bases, in that order; junction bases with no gene match: 9. This CDR3 spans 14 amino acids. CDR3 coding DNA: TGTGCCAGTAAAAAGGGGGCTGTGACAGATACGCAGTATTTT. This translates into CASKKGAVTDTQYF.

The rearrangement links TRBV7-9 to TRBJ1-5; 7 nucleotides agree with TRBD1. This CDR3 comprises 14 residues. The J segment lost 5 bases and the V segment lost 5 bases, leaving 6 bases of the junction unmatched. The germline V gene has CDR1 SEHNR and CDR2 FQNEAQ (reference sequence). In DNA, the CDR3 is TGTGCCAGCAGCCCACAGGGGCTGTATCAGCCCCAGCATTTT. This gives the protein CASSPQGLYQPQHF.

The chain couples TRBV27 to TRBJ2-3, with TRBD1 matching over 7 bases. This CDR3 comprises 13 residues. Looked up from germline, CDR1 is MNHEY and CDR2 is SMNVEV (reference sequence). V shed 5 bases and J 5 bases; nucleotides not matched to a gene: 4. The CDR3 loop is CASSPQGKDTQYF. CDR3 coding DNA: TGTGCCAGCAGTCCACAGGGGAAAGATACGCAGTATTTT.

V gene TRBV2 combines with J gene TRBJ1-2; D call uncertain. V was clipped by 4 bases and J by 1 base, with 10 bases between them. The CDR3 spans 14 residues. CDR1 is SNHLY, CDR2 FYNNEI, per germline. CDR3 bases: TGTGCCAGCAGTGCATCAGGCGTTAACTATGGCTACACCTTC. Encoded protein: CASSASGVNYGYTF.

This chain uses TRBV6-5 with TRBJ1-4; D may be TRBD1 (6 bases). CDR3 length: 16 amino acids. Germline V gene lookup returns CDR1 MNHEY and CDR2 SVGAGI. Trimming stripped 4 bases from V and 3 bases from J, with 15 bases between. The DNA of the CDR3 is TGTGCCAGCAGTTCCAACTCTAAGGGGGCTAATGAAAAACTGTTTTTT. This gives the protein CASSSNSKGANEKLFF.

This clone was counted between two and nine times. The chain couples TRBV19 to TRBJ2-2; the D is unclear. The CDR3 has 12 residues. CDR1 is LNHDA and CDR2 is SQIVND in the germline V gene (reference sequence). Between the trimmed V and J ends, which lost 5 bases and 4 bases, there was a span of 5 bases. For the CDR3, the DNA is TGTGCCAGTAGTTTTATCACCGGGGAGCTGTTTTTT. It translates to CASSFITGELFF.

The CDR3 loop is CASSPGDRVETQYF. The CDR3 nucleotides are TGTGCCAGCTCACCAGGGGACAGGGTAGAGACCCAGTACTTC. This rearrangement joins TRBV18 to TRBJ2-5, with 9 bases identical to TRBD1. The J segment lost 4 bases and the V segment lost 2 bases, leaving 2 bases of the junction unmatched. Germline V CDR1 and CDR2: KGHSH, LQKENI. This CDR3 spans 14 amino acids.

This chain joins TRBV19 and TRBJ2-4; D might be TRBD2 (5 bases). Germline loops: CDR1 LNHDA, CDR2 SQIVND (reference sequence). The CDR3 has 13 residues. V lost 3 bases to trimming and J lost 9 bases, with 12 bases between them. The CDR3 nucleotides are TGTGCCAGTAGTATCGGGGTCGTGACCATTCAGTACTTC. This sequence encodes CASSIGVVTIQYF.

On this clone: The sample has other DNA sequences that encode this CDR3 too. This sequence joins TRBV15 and TRBJ1-5, with D perhaps TRBD1 (5 bases). V was clipped by 2 bases and J by 4 bases, with 12 bases between them. The CDR3 contains 15 residues. Germline CDR1 is LNHNV and CDR2 is YYDKDF (reference sequence). CDR3 bases: TGTGCCACCAGCAGAAAAGATAAGGGGAATCAGCCCCAGCATTTT. Residues: CATSRKDKGNQPQHF.

The chain couples TRBV5-1 to TRBJ2-3, with a possible D match to TRBD2 (5 bases). CDR1 and CDR2 (germline): SGHRS, YFSETQ. Trimming shortened V by 3 bases and J by 4 bases, and 9 bases separated the two germline ends. The CDR3 covers 13 residues. The CDR3 DNA sequence: TGCGCCAGCAGCTCGTACGGGGCAGATACGCAGTATTTT. Encoded protein: CASSSYGADTQYF.

The chain joins TRBV18 to TRBJ2-3; a possible D gene is TRBD2 (6 bases). There are 13 residues in the CDR3. Looked up from germline, CDR1 is KGHSH and CDR2 is LQKENI. The V end lost 3 bases, the J end lost 4 bases, and 8 bases lay between the germline ends. The CDR3 loop is CASSPGTADTQYF. The CDR3 DNA is TGTGCCAGCTCACCGGGGACTGCAGATACGCAGTATTTT.

The chain employs TRBV29-1 and TRBJ1-1; D not certain. V was pared by 6 bases and J by 3 bases, with 14 bases between. In germline, CDR1 is SQVTM, CDR2 ANQGSEA. This CDR3 has 13 amino acids. The CDR3 sequence: CSVPLVGDTEAFF. The CDR3 DNA reads as TGCAGCGTCCCCCTAGTCGGCGACACTGAAGCTTTCTTT.